The clone carrying this T cell receptor (beta chain) was recorded a few times. Antigen specificity is unknown. TCRdb fed the 5' RACE reads into MiXCR, producing one record per CDR3 protein. The sample has around 670,000 distinct CDR3 sequences, around 5.7% seen once; the top ten hold around 1.9%. The sample belongs to a study of identical twins. The study, taken as a whole, reports: Twins shared out-of-frame alpha sequences with excess low generation probability. Beta out-of-frame twin sharing showed a weaker excess. Conclusions were based on cross-sectional statistical analysis, without following the same donors.

The clonotype comes from a man younger than 35 in good health. Sequencing used naive T cells sorted from blood.

The CDR3 region has the DNA TGTGCCAGCAGCCAACCGGGACTAGCGGGACGTGAGCAGTTCTTC. Translated: CASSQPGLAGREQFF. The genes are TRBV4-2 and TRBJ2-1, with 13 bases matching TRBD2. Germline lookup yields CDR1 LGHNA and CDR2 YNFKEQ. V lost 2 bases to trimming and J lost 9 bases; unmatched junction nucleotides: 4. CDR3 length: 15 residues.